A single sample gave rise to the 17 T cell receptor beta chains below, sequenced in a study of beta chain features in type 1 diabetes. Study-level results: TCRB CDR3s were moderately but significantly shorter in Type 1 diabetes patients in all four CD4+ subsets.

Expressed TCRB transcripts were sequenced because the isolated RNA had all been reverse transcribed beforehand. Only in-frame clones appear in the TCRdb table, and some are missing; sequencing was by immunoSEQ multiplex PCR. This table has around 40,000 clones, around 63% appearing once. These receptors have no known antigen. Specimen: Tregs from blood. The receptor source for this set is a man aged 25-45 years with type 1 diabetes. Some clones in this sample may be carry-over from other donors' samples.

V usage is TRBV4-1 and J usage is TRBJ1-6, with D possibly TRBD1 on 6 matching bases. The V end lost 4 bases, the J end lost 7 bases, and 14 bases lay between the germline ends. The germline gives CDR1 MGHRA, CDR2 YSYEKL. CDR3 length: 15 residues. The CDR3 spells CASSREGHLNSPLHF. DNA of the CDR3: TGCGCCAGCAGCCGGGAGGGACATTTAAATTCACCCCTCCACTTT.

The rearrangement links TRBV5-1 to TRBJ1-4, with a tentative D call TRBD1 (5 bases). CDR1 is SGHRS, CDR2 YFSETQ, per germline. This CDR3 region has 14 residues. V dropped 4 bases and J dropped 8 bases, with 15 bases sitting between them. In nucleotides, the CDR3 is TGCGCCAGCAGCGGGCGGGGGGGAGGCGAAAAACTGTTTTTT. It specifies CASSGRGGGEKLFF.

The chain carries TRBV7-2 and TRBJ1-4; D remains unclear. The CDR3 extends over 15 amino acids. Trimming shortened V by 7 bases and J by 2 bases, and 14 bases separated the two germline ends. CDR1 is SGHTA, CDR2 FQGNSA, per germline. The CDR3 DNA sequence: TGTGCCAGCACCAAAGAGTCCGGGACTAATGAAAAACTGTTTTTT. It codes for CASTKESGTNEKLFF.

The CDR3 sequence is CASSLYSGGEETQYF. Written as DNA, the CDR3 is TGCGCCAGCAGCCTCTATAGCGGGGGGGAAGAGACCCAGTACTTC. The rearrangement joins TRBV5-1 to TRBJ2-5, with 11 nucleotides matching TRBD2. Germline CDR1 and CDR2: SGHRS and YFSETQ. V shed 4 bases, J shed 3 bases, and the junction held 5 bases outside the gene matches. This CDR3 region has 15 residues.

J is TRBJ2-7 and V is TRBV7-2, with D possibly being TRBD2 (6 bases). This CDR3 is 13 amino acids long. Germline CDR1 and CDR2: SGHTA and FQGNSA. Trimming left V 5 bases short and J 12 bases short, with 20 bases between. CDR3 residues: CASSPHRDLHLYF. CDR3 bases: TGTGCCAGCAGCCCACACCGGGACTTACACTTGTACTTC. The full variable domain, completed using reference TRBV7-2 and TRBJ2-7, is GAGVSQSPSNKVTEKGKDVELRCDPISGHTALYWYRQSLGQGLEFLIYFQGNSAPDKSGLPSDRFSAERTGGSVSTLTIQRTQQEDSAVYLCASSPHRDLHLYFGPGTRLTVT.

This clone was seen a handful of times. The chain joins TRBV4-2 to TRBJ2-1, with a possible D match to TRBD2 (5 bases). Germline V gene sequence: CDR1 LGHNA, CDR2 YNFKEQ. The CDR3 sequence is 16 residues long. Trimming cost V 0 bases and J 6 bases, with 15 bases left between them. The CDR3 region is CASSQDVLAKGNEQFF. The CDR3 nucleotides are TGTGCCAGCAGCCAAGACGTCCTAGCCAAGGGCAATGAGCAGTTCTTC.

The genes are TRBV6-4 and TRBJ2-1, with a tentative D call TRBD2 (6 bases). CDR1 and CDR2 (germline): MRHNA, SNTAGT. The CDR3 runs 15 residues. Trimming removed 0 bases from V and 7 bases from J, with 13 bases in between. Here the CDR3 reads CASSDSGGRRNEQFF. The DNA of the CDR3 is TGTGCCAGCAGTGACTCGGGGGGTCGGCGGAATGAGCAGTTCTTC.

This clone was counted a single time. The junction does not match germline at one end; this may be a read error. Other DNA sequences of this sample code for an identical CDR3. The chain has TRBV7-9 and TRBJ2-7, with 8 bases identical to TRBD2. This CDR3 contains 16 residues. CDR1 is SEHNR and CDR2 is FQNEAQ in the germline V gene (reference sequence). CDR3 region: CASSLGRGGYSYEQYF. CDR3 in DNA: TGCGCCAGCAGCTTGGGCCGGGGGGGGTACTCCTACGAGCAGTACTTC.

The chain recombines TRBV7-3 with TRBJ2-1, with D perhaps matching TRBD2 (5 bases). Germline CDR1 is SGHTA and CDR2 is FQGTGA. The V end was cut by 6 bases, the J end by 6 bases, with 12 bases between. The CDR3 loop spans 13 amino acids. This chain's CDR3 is CASSLGGPNEQFF. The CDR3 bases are TGTGCCAGCAGTTTAGGAGGTCCCAATGAGCAGTTCTTC.

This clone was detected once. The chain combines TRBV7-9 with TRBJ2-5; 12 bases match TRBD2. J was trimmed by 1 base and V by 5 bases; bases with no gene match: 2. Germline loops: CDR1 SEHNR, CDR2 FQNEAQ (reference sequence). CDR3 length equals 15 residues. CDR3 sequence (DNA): TGTGCCAGCAGCCGACTAGCGGGGGCCCAAGAGACCCAGTACTTC. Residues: CASSRLAGAQETQYF.

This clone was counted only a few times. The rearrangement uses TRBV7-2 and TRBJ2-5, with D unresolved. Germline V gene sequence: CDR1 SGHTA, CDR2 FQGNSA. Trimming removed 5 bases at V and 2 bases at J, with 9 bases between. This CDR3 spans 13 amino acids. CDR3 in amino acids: CASSRERQETQYF. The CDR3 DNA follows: TGTGCCAGCAGCCGAGAGAGACAAGAGACCCAGTACTTC.

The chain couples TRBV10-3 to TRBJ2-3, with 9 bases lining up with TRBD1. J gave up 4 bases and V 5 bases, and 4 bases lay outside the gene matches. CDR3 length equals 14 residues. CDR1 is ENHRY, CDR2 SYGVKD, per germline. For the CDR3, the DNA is TGTGCCATCAGTAGACAGGGGGAGGCAGATACGCAGTATTTT. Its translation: CAISRQGEADTQYF.

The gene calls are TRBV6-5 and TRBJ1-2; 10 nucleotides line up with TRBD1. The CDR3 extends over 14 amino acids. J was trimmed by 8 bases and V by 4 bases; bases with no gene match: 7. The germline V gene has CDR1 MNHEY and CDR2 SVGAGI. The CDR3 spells CASSWPGQGSGYTF. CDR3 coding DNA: TGTGCCAGCAGTTGGCCGGGACAGGGGAGCGGCTACACCTTC.

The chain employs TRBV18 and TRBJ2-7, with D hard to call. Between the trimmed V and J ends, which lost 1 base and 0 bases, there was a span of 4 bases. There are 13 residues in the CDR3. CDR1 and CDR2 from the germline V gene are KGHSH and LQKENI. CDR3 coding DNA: TGTGCCAGCTCACCACAATACTCCTACGAGCAGTACTTC. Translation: CASSPQYSYEQYF.

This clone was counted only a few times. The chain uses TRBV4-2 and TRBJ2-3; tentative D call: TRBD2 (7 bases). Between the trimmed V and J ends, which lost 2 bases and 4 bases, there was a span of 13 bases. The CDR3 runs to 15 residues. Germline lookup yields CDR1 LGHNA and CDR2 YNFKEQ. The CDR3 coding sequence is TGTGCCAGCAGCCAACCCGGGGGGCAAGCAGATACGCAGTATTTT. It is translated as CASSQPGGQADTQYF.

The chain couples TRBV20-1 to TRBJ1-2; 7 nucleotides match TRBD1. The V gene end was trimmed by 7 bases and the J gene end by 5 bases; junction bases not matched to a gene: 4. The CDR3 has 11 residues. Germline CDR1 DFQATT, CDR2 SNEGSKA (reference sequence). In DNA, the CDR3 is TGCAGTGTAAACAGGGGATATGGCTACACCTTC. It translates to CSVNRGYGYTF.

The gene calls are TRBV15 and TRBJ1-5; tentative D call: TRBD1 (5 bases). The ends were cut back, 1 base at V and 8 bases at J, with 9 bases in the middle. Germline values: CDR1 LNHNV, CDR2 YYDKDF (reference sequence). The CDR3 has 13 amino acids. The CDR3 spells CATSRVQVEPQHF. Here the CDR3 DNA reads TGTGCCACCAGCAGAGTACAGGTAGAGCCCCAGCATTTT.